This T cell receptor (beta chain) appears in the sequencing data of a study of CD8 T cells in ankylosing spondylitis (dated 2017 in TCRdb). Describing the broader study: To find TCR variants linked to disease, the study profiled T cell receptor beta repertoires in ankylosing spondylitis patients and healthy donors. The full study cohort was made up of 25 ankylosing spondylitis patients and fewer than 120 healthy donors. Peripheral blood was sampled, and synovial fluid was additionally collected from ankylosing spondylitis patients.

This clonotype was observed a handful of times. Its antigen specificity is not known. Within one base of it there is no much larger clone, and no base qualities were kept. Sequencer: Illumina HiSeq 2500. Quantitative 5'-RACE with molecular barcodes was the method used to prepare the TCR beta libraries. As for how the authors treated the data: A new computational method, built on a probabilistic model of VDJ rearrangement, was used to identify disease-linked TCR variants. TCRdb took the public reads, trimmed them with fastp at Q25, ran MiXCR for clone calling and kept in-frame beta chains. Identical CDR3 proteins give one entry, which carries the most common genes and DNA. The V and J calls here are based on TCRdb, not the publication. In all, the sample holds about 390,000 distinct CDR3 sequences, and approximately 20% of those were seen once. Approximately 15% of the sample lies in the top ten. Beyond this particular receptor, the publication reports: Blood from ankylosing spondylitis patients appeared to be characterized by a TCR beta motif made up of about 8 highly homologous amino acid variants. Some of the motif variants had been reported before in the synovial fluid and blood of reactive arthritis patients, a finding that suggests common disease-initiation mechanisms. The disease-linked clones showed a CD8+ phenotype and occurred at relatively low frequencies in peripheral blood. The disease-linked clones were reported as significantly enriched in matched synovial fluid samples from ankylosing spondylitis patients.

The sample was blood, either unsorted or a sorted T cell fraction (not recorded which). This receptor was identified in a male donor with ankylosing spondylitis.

The nucleotide sequence reads as follows: TGTGCCAGCAGCGTACGGCACGTCGACACCGGGGAGCTGTTTTTT. It codes for CASSVRHVDTGELFF. The V gene is TRBV9 and the J gene is TRBJ2-2; no D segment can be confidently identified. The CDR3 runs 15 amino acids, cysteine and phenylalanine included. Left in the record is the CDR3 DNA by itself, 45 bases read in frame from the first base. As encoded in the germline V gene, CDR1 is SGDLS while CDR2 is YYNGEE. V is shortened by 1 base, J by 3 bases, and the region joining them spans 10 bases.